The rows below give T cell receptor beta chains drawn from one sample of a study of shared clonotypes between healthy human individuals. Assay used: immunoSEQ multiplex PCR; TCRdb lists only in-frame clones, some missing. This sample yields about 1.1 million clones, of which about 84% are seen a single time; under 0.65% belongs to the top ten. The material sequenced was memory CD4+ T cells from PBMCs. Receptors were obtained from a man aged 18-30 years in good health. Some clones in this sample may be carry-over from other donors' samples. Both conserved end residues are part of each CDR3. A D gene is named only where the DNA matches it firmly. Size is omitted from some rows. Given values are once, few, many or a class for expanded clones.

j_gene: TRBJ1-5
abundance: -
d_gene: TRBD1
v_gene: TRBV28
CDR3aa: CASSSTGGVQPQHF
CDR3nt: TGTGCCAGCAGTTCTACAGGGGGTGTTCAGCCCCAGCATTTT

j_gene: TRBJ2-5
abundance: once
d_gene: -
v_gene: TRBV10-1
CDR3aa: CASSLPLETQYF
CDR3nt: TGCGCCAGCAGTTTACCCCTAGAGACCCAGTACTTC

j_gene: TRBJ2-7
abundance: -
d_gene: -
v_gene: TRBV29-1
CDR3aa: CSVELLGADREQYF
CDR3nt: TGCAGCGTTGAGCTCTTGGGGGCGGACCGAGAGCAGTACTTC

j_gene: TRBJ2-4
abundance: -
d_gene: -
v_gene: TRBV28
CDR3aa: CASSSIRWIAKNIQYF
CDR3nt: TGTGCCAGCAGTTCAATAAGATGGATTGCCAAAAACATTCAGTACTTC

j_gene: TRBJ2-3
abundance: -
d_gene: TRBD2
v_gene: TRBV5-1
CDR3aa: CASSKTSGVTDTQYF
CDR3nt: TGCGCCAGCAGCAAGACTAGCGGGGTAACAGATACGCAGTATTTT

j_gene: TRBJ2-7
abundance: -
d_gene: -
v_gene: TRBV19
CDR3aa: CASSFGGQNDEQYF
CDR3nt: TGTGCCAGTAGTTTCGGGGGACAGAACGACGAGCAGTACTTC

j_gene: TRBJ1-1
abundance: once
d_gene: TRBD1
v_gene: TRBV19
CDR3aa: CASSTTMAGGTEAFF
CDR3nt: TGTGCCAGTAGTACCACCATGGCAGGGGGCACTGAAGCTTTCTTT

j_gene: TRBJ2-7
abundance: -
d_gene: TRBD2
v_gene: TRBV5-4
CDR3aa: CASSRYLAGGDEQYF
CDR3nt: TGTGCCAGCAGCCGGTATCTAGCGGGAGGCGACGAGCAGTACTTC

j_gene: TRBJ2-3
abundance: -
d_gene: -
v_gene: TRBV7-2
CDR3aa: CASSLAGVADTQYF
CDR3nt: TGTGCCAGCAGCTTAGCGGGAGTGGCAGATACGCAGTATTTT

j_gene: TRBJ1-4
abundance: -
d_gene: -
v_gene: TRBV28
CDR3aa: CASSLTATNEKLFF
CDR3nt: TGTGCCAGCAGTTTGACAGCAACTAATGAAAAACTGTTTTTT